Each of the 10 T cell receptor beta chains below was sequenced from the same sample in a study of OX40 agonist ivuxolimab in advanced cancers. Profiled with immunoSEQ multiplex PCR; TCRdb holds only in-frame clones, not every one. The sample comprises tens of thousands of clones, roughly 80% of which are singletons, and approximately 3.1% rests with the top ten. Sequenced material: CD4+ or CD8+ T cells sorted from blood, taken in a trial of the OX40 agonist ivuxolimab. Receptors originate from an adult with an advanced solid tumor such as melanoma, head and neck, liver or kidney cancer.

In its sample, this clone was seen a few times. The chain joins TRBV7-9 to TRBJ2-5; D possibly corresponds to TRBD2 (7 bases). CDR1 SEHNR and CDR2 FQNEAQ come from the germline V gene (reference sequence). V lost 3 bases and J lost 5, with 10 bases in between. The CDR3 is 13 amino acids. CDR3 DNA: TGTGCCAGCAGCTTCGGGGGGCGGGAGACCCAGTACTTC. Its translation is CASSFGGRETQYF.

The chain joins TRBV28 to TRBJ1-5; 8 bases fit TRBD1. The CDR3 loop spans 16 amino acids. CDR1 MDHEN and CDR2 SYDVKM come from the germline V gene. The ends lost 3 bases at V and 6 bases at J; junction bases unmatched: 10. CDR3 nucleotide sequence: TGTGCCAGCAGTTTTCTCTCAGGGGGCCTAGGTCAGCCCCAGCATTTT. It specifies CASSFLSGGLGQPQHF.

V is TRBV5-6 and J is TRBJ2-3, with TRBD2 matching 9 bases. The CDR3 is made up of 16 amino acids. J gave up 2 bases and V 0 bases, and 4 bases lay outside the gene matches. In germline, CDR1 is SGHDT, CDR2 YYEEEE. CDR3 loop: CASSLGLAGTTDTQYF. As DNA, the CDR3 is TGTGCCAGCAGCTTGGGGCTAGCGGGGACCACAGATACGCAGTATTTT.

The chain recombines TRBV6-5 with TRBJ2-1, with 9 bases that match TRBD2. This CDR3 spans 15 amino acids. The germline CDR1 and CDR2 sequences are MNHEY and SVGAGI. With V trimmed by 2 bases and J by 4 bases, 3 bases remained unmatched. The CDR3 nucleotides read TGTGCCAGCAGTTACAAGGCGGGGGGGTACAATGAGCAGTTCTTC. Amino acids: CASSYKAGGYNEQFF.

As DNA, the CDR3 is TGTGCCAGCAGCTTCGGGGGGGGCACAGATACGCAGTATTTT. This codes for CASSFGGGTDTQYF. The chain is built from TRBV5-4 and TRBJ2-3; 8 bases line up with TRBD2. The CDR3 loop spans 14 amino acids. V shed 2 bases and J 1 base; nucleotides not matched to a gene: 0. Per the germline V gene, CDR1 is SGHNT and CDR2 is YYREEE (reference sequence).

The chain uses TRBV7-9 and TRBJ2-3, with D perhaps given as TRBD1 or TRBD2 (5 bases each). This CDR3 is 16 amino acids long. With 5 bases removed from V and 0 bases from J, the gap between germline ends came to 15 bases. Per germline, CDR1 SEHNR and CDR2 FQNEAQ (reference sequence). DNA for the CDR3: TGTGCCAGCAGCCCCGTCGAGGGGATTAGCACAGATACGCAGTATTTT. It encodes CASSPVEGISTDTQYF.

Only one count was recorded for this clone. The chain uses TRBV2 and TRBJ2-5; D not certain. CDR3 length: 13 residues. CDR1 is SNHLY, CDR2 FYNNEI, per germline. V was cut by 8 bases and J by 1 base, with 11 bases left in between. CDR3 nucleotides: TGTGCCAGCGTAGGAACCGCCCAAGAGACCCAGTACTTC. This gives the protein CASVGTAQETQYF.

J is TRBJ2-6 and V is TRBV19; D tentatively reads TRBD1 or TRBD2 (5 bases each). The CDR3 loop spans 16 amino acids. Per germline, CDR1 LNHDA and CDR2 SQIVND (reference sequence). V dropped 7 bases and J dropped 13 bases, with 26 bases sitting between them. The CDR3 bases are TGTGCCAGTACCAACTCCTGGGCCGGGACGGTCCCTGTCCTGACTTTC. Its protein product is CASTNSWAGTVPVLTF.

This chain links TRBV18 with TRBJ2-3; D not certain. V dropped 4 bases and J dropped 0 bases, with 8 bases sitting between them. Germline assignment: CDR1 KGHSH and CDR2 LQKENI. CDR3 length equals 14 residues. The CDR3 reads CASSQARSTDTQYF. The CDR3 DNA follows: TGTGCCAGCTCACAGGCCCGTAGCACAGATACGCAGTATTTT.

The gene calls are TRBV5-1 and TRBJ2-5, with D hard to call. V gave up 4 bases and J gave up 1 base, with 2 bases separating them. The CDR3 runs 11 residues. CDR1 is SGHRS and CDR2 is YFSETQ in the germline V gene. This CDR3 is CASSAQETQYF. CDR3 DNA: TGCGCCAGCAGCGCCCAAGAGACCCAGTACTTC.